The rows below give T cell receptor beta chains drawn from one sample of a study of T cell responses to AZD1222 COVID-19 vaccine. Repertoires were generated with immunoSEQ multiplex PCR, while TCRdb's copy carries only in-frame clones and drops some. The sample has 150,000 to 200,000 clones, roughly 94% seen once; the top ten hold approximately 4.8%. The sequenced sample was peripheral blood, obtained 28 days after the second AZD1222 dose. These receptors were obtained from an adult who received the AZD1222 COVID-19 vaccine. Both conserved end residues are part of each CDR3. The D gene is left open where the match is weak. Rows may omit the clone size; those that give it use once, few, many or a size class.

CDR3 DNA,CDR3 protein,J gene,D gene,clone size,V gene
TGTGCCATCAGTGAGTCGCAGGGCGAGCAGTACTTC,CAISESQGEQYF,TRBJ2-7,.,.,TRBV10-3
TGCGCCAGCAGCTTGGGAGCCTACGAGCAGTACTTC,CASSLGAYEQYF,TRBJ2-7,.,.,TRBV5-1
TGTGCCAGTAGTATGGGGCGGAACACTGAAGCTTTCTTT,CASSMGRNTEAFF,TRBJ1-1,.,.,TRBV19
TGTGCCAGCAGCCCCACAACTAATGAAAAACTGTTTTTT,CASSPTTNEKLFF,TRBJ1-4,.,.,TRBV9
TGTGCCAGCAGCTTGGGGGACCGTCTGCTGTATGAGCAGTACTTC,CASSLGDRLLYEQYF,TRBJ2-7,.,.,TRBV5-5
TGCGCCAGCAGCCGAAACCCCCGGGACAGGGGCTACACCTTC,CASSRNPRDRGYTF,TRBJ1-2,TRBD1,.,TRBV4-1
TGTGCCAGCTCACCACCGGGAGTTGATACGCAGTATTTT,CASSPPGVDTQYF,TRBJ2-3,.,.,TRBV18
TGTGCCAGTAGAGGGAGGGAGGGAGGCACTGAAGCTTTCTTT,CASRGREGGTEAFF,TRBJ1-1,.,.,TRBV19
TGCGCCAGCAGATGGGACGCGAACACTGAAGCTTTCTTT,CASRWDANTEAFF,TRBJ1-1,.,.,TRBV5-1
TGTGCCAGCAGTTTAGTAGTATACGAGCAGTACTTC,CASSLVVYEQYF,TRBJ2-7,.,once,TRBV12-3/TRBV12-4
TGTGCCTGGAGTGTACTGAACACTGAAGCTTTCTTT,CAWSVLNTEAFF,TRBJ1-1,.,.,TRBV30
TGTGCCAGCAGCTTGCGACAGGGCATGTATGGCTACACCTTC,CASSLRQGMYGYTF,TRBJ1-2,TRBD1,.,TRBV7-6
TGTGCCAGCAGCCCTAGGAGATTACAGAACAACTATGGCTACACCTTC,CASSPRRLQNNYGYTF,TRBJ1-2,.,.,TRBV7-8
TGTGCCAGCGTCGGACTGAGAACCTACAATGAGCAGTTCTTC,CASVGLRTYNEQFF,TRBJ2-1,.,.,TRBV2
TGTGCCAGCACTAGCGTCGCAGACTACTATGGCTACACCTTC,CASTSVADYYGYTF,TRBJ1-2,.,.,TRBV28
TGTGCCAGCAACTTGACGAAGGGTGTTGAGCAGTTCTTC,CASNLTKGVEQFF,TRBJ2-1,.,.,TRBV19
TGTGCCTGGAGTTTCAGCCGCACTGAAGCTTTCTTT,CAWSFSRTEAFF,TRBJ1-1,.,.,TRBV30
TGTGCCAGCAGTGAGGACAGAATGGGCCTCTTGAATCAGCCCCAGCATTTT,CASSEDRMGLLNQPQHF,TRBJ1-5,.,.,TRBV6-1
TGTGCCAGCAGAAACACCGGGGAGCTGTTTTTT,CASRNTGELFF,TRBJ2-2,.,.,TRBV21-1
TGTGCCAGCAGTCGGGGACTAGCGGCAGATACGCAGTATTTT,CASSRGLAADTQYF,TRBJ2-3,TRBD2,.,TRBV28
TGTGCCAGCTCACCGAGACAGGGAATCTCCCTGAACACCGGGGAGCTGTTTTTT,CASSPRQGISLNTGELFF,TRBJ2-2,TRBD1,.,TRBV18
TGTGCCAGCAGTGAAAGCCCAGGGGACGGCTATGGCTACACCTTC,CASSESPGDGYGYTF,TRBJ1-2,.,.,TRBV6-1
TGTGCCAGCAGCTTGGGAGACTACTATGGCTACACCTTC,CASSLGDYYGYTF,TRBJ1-2,.,.,TRBV7-9